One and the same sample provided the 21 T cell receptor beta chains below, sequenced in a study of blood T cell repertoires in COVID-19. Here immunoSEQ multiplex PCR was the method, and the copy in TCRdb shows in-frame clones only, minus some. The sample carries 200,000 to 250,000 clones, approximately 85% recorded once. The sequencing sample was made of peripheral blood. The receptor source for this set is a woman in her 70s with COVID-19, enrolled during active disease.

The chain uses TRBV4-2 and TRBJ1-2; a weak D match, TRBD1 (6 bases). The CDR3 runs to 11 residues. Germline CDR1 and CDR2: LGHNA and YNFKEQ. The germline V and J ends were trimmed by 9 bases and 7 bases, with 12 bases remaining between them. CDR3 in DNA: TGTGCCAGTTGGGGGGGCCCTGGCTACACCTTC. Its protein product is CASWGGPGYTF.

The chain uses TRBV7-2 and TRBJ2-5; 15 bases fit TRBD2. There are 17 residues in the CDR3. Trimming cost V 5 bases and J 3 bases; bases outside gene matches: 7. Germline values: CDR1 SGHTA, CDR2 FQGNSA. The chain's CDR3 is CASSLGLAGGPEETQYF. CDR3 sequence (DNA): TGTGCCAGCAGCCTCGGACTAGCGGGGGGGCCTGAAGAGACCCAGTACTTC.

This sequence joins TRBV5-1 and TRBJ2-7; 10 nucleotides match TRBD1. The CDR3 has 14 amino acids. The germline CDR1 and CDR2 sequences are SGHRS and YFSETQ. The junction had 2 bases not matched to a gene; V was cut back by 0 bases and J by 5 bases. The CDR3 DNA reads TGCGCCAGCAGCTTGGTGACAGGGGGCAACGAGCAGTACTTC. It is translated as CASSLVTGGNEQYF.

CDR3 DNA: TGCAGCGTTGAAGATCGGGGGGGGCCGCTGATGGAAACCCAGTACTTC. Encoded protein: CSVEDRGGPLMETQYF. The chain couples TRBV29-1 to TRBJ2-5; 8 bases agree with TRBD2. Germline V gene data show CDR1 as SQVTM and CDR2 as ANQGSEA. The V segment lost 0 bases and the J segment 8 bases; nucleotides outside the gene matches: 14. This CDR3 is built from 16 residues.

The CDR3 is CASSRRDNYEQYF. In DNA form, the CDR3 reads TGTGCCAGCAGCCGCCGGGACAACTACGAGCAGTACTTC. The J gene is TRBJ2-7, the V gene TRBV5-4; tentative D call: TRBD1 (6 bases). The V gene lost 4 bases and the J gene lost 3 bases, with 11 bases spanning the gap. The CDR3 spans 13 residues. CDR1 is SGHNT, CDR2 YYREEE, per germline (reference sequence).

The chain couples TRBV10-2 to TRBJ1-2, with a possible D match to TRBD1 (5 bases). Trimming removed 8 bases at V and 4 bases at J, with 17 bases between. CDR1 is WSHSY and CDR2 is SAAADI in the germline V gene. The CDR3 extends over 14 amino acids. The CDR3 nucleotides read TGCGCCAGCCGGGGACCGGGAGGTGGCTATGGCTACACCTTC. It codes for CASRGPGGGYGYTF.

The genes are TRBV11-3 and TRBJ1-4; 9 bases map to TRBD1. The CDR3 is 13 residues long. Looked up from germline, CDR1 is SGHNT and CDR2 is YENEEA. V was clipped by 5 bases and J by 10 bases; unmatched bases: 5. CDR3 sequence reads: CASSVQGAGKLFF. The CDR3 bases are TGTGCCAGCAGCGTACAGGGGGCTGGAAAACTGTTTTTT.

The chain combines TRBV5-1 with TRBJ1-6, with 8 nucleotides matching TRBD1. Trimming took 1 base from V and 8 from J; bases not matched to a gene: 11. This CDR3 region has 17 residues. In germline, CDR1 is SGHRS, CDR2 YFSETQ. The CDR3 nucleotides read TGCGCCAGCAGCTTGCGACAGGGGAGCATGGTAGATTCACCCCTCCACTTT. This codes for CASSLRQGSMVDSPLHF.

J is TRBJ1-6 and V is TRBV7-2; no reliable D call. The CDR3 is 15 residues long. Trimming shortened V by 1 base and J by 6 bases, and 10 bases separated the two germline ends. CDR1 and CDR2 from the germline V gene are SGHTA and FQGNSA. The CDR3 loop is CASSLGFRINSPLHF. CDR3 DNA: TGTGCCAGCAGCTTAGGATTCAGGATTAATTCACCCCTCCACTTT.

CDR3 in amino acids: CASSAFAGDTEAFF. Written as DNA, the CDR3 is TGTGCCAGCAGTGCATTTGCCGGAGACACTGAAGCTTTCTTT. The chain uses TRBV6-4 and TRBJ1-1; unclear D gene. Deletions cut 4 bases from V and 3 bases from J, with 12 bases between. The CDR3 has 14 residues. The germline CDR1 and CDR2 sequences are MRHNA and SNTAGT.

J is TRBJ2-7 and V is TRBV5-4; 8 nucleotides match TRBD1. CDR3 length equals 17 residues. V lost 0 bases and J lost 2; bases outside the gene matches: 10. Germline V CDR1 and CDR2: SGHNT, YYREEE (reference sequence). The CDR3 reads CASSLGRGHQTPYEQYF. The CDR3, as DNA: TGTGCCAGCAGCTTGGGCAGGGGGCATCAAACACCCTACGAGCAGTACTTC. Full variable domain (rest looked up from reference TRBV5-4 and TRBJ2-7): ETGVTQSPTHLIKTRGQQVTLRCSSQSGHNTVSWYQQALGQGPQFIFQYYREEENGRGNFPPRFSGLQFPNYSSELNVNALELDDSALYLCASSLGRGHQTPYEQYFGPGTRLTVT.

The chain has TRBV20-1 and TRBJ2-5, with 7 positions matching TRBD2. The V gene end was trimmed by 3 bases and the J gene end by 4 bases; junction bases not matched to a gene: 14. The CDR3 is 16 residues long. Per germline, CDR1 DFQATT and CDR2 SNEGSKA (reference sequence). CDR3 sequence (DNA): TGCAGTGCTAGTTACCTGAGCGGGACCCTGGGAGAGACCCAGTACTTC. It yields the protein CSASYLSGTLGETQYF.

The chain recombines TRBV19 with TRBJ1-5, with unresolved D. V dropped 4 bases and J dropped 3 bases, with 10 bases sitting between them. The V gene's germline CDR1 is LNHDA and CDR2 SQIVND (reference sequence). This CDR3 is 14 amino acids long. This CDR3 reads CASSSTVYNQPQHF. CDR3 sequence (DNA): TGTGCCAGTAGTAGCACGGTTTACAATCAGCCCCAGCATTTT. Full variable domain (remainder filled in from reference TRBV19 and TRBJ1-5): DGGITQSPKYLFRKEGQNVTLSCEQNLNHDAMYWYRQDPGQGLRLIYYSQIVNDFQKGDIAEGYSVSREKKESFPLTVTSAQKNPTAFYLCASSSTVYNQPQHFGDGTRLSIL.

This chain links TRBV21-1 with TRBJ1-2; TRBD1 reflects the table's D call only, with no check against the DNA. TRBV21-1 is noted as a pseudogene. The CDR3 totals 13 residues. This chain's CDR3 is CASSKGQCNGYTF. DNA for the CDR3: TGTGCCAGCAGCAAAGGACAGTGTAATGGCTACACCTTC.

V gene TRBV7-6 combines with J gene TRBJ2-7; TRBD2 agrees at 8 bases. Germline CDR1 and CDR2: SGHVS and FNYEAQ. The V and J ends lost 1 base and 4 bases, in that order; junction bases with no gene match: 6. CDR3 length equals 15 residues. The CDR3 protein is CASSLVASGSYEQYF. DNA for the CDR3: TGTGCCAGCAGCTTAGTGGCTAGCGGGTCTTACGAGCAGTACTTC.

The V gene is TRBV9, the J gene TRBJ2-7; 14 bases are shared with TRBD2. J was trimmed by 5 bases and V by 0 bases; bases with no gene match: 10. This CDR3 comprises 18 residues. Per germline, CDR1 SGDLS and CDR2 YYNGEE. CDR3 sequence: CASSVAGGLAGGLDEQYF. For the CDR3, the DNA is TGTGCCAGCAGCGTAGCAGGTGGACTAGCGGGAGGTCTGGACGAGCAGTACTTC.

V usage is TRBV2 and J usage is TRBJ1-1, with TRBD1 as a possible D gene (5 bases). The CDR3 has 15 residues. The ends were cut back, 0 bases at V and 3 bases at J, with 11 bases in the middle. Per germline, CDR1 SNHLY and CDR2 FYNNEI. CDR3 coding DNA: TGTGCCAGCAGTGAAGCTTCAGGGCGTTACACTGAAGCTTTCTTT. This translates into CASSEASGRYTEAFF.

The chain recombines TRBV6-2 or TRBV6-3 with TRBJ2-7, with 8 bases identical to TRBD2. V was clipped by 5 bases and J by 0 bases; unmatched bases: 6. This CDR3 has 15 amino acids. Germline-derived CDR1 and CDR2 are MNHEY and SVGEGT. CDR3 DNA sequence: TGTGCCAGCAGTCTCACTAGCGGACTCTCCTACGAGCAGTACTTC. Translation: CASSLTSGLSYEQYF.

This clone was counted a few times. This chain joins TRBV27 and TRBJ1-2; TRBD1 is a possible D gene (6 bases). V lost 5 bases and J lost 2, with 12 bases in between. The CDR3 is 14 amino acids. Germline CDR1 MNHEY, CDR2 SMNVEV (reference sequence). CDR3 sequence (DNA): TGTGCCAGCAGTACCGTTACAGGGAACTATGGCTACACCTTC. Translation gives CASSTVTGNYGYTF.

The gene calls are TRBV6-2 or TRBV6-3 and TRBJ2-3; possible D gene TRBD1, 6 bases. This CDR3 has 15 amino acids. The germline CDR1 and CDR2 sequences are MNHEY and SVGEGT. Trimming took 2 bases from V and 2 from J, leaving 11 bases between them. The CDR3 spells CASSYGRGYTDTQYF. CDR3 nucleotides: TGTGCCAGCAGTTACGGCAGGGGATACACAGATACGCAGTATTTT.

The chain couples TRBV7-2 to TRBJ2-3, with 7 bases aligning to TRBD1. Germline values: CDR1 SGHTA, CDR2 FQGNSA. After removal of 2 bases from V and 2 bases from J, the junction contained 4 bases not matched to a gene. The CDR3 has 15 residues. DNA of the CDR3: TGTGCCAGCAGCTTATCGACAGGGACCACAGATACGCAGTATTTT. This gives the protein CASSLSTGTTDTQYF.